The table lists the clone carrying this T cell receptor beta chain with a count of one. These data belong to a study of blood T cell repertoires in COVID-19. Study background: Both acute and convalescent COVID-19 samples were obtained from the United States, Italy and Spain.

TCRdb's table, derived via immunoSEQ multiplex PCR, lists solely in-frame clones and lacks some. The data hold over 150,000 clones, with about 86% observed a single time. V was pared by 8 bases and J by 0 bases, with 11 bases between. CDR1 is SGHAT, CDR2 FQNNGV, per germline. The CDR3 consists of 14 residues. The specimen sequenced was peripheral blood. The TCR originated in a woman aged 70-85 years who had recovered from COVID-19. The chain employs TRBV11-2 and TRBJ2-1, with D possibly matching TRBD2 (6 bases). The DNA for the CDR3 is TGTGCCAGCGGGCGACTAGACTCCTACAATGAGCAGTTCTTC. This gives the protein CASGRLDSYNEQFF.